This TCR beta chain was recorded in a study of siplizumab effects on memory and regulatory T cells. Sequencing used immunoSEQ multiplex PCR; TCRdb keeps in-frame clones, though not all of them. The table includes 50,000 to 70,000 clones, 90% to 97% detected once. As concerns this clone: Its antigen is unidentified.

V was pared by 2 bases and J by 2 bases, with 16 bases between. This CDR3 contains 16 residues. Germline V gene data show CDR1 as MNHEY and CDR2 as SMNVEV (reference sequence). Overall study results and limits: Sequences below about 10^-5 frequency were poorly captured, limiting mapping of alloreactive clones.

The chain recombines TRBV27 with TRBJ2-7; weak D call: TRBD2 (6 bases). The sequence was obtained from a human donor in good health. Sequencing used naive CD8+ T cells sorted from blood. CDR3 sequence (DNA): TGTGCCAGCAGTTTAGGCTGGGGAGGACTCGCCTACGAGCAGTACTTC. Its translation: CASSLGWGGLAYEQYF.